These 18 T cell receptor beta chains originate from one sample sequenced in a study of shared clonotypes between healthy human individuals. The naive CD8 fraction comprised CD45RO-negative cells positively selected for CCR7 and excluded terminally differentiated effector memory CD45RA+ cells. Measured with immunoSEQ multiplex PCR; TCRdb has only the in-frame clones, and not every one. The profile shows about 610,000 clones, about 95% of them singletons. Material: naive CD8+ T cells sorted from blood. All receptors derive from a woman aged 30 to 39 in good health.

The chain links TRBV11-2 to TRBJ1-1, with D perhaps TRBD1 (5 bases). Germline assignment: CDR1 SGHAT and CDR2 FQNNGV. The V gene lost 2 bases and the J gene lost 2 bases, with 9 bases spanning the gap. CDR3 length: 14 residues. CDR3 coding DNA: TGTGCCAGCAGCTTATTGGGGGGAAACACTGAAGCTTTCTTT. This codes for CASSLLGGNTEAFF.

The CDR3 spells CASSEAGNQPQHF. CDR3 bases: TGTGCCAGCAGTGAAGCAGGGAATCAGCCCCAGCATTTT. This chain uses TRBV6-1 with TRBJ1-5; D is ambiguous. The V gene's germline CDR1 is MNHNS and CDR2 SASEGT. This CDR3 spans 13 amino acids. V lost 0 bases and J lost 4, with 4 bases in between.

V and J are TRBV6-6 and TRBJ2-7, with TRBD1 matching over 9 bases. Trimming removed 6 bases from V and 6 bases from J; junction bases left unmatched: 12. The CDR3 runs to 15 residues. CDR1 is MNHNY and CDR2 is SVGAGI in the germline V gene (reference sequence). CDR3 nucleotide sequence: TGTGCCAGCAGGCCTACAGGGGGCGGTCTCCTCGAGCAGTACTTC. Translated: CASRPTGGGLLEQYF.

This clone has a single count. The chain uses TRBV7-9 and TRBJ1-4; D ambiguous. Trimming cost V 2 bases and J 0 bases, with 4 bases left between them. The length of the CDR3 is 14 residues. The germline gives CDR1 SEHNR, CDR2 FQNEAQ (reference sequence). CDR3 nucleotides: TGTGCCAGCAGCTTATGGGCAACTAATGAAAAACTGTTTTTT. The encoded protein is CASSLWATNEKLFF. Complete variable domain (other parts from reference TRBV7-9 and TRBJ1-4): DTGVSQNPRHKITKRGQNVTFRCDPISEHNRLYWYRQTLGQGPEFLTYFQNEAQLEKSRLLSDRFSAERPKGSFSTLEIQRTEQGDSAMYLCASSLWATNEKLFFGSGTQLSVL.

The chain joins TRBV19 to TRBJ1-2, with a weak D call TRBD1 (5 bases). The V end lost 9 bases, the J end lost 4 bases, and 12 bases lay between the germline ends. Germline V gives CDR1 LNHDA, CDR2 SQIVND (reference sequence). The CDR3 contains 12 residues. As DNA, the CDR3 is TGTGCCAGCCAAAGGGACCGCTATGGCTACACCTTC. This encodes CASQRDRYGYTF.

CDR3 DNA: TGTGCCAGCAGTGCAGTTCGGGACAGCCGCTCCTACGAGCAGTACTTC. The encoded protein is CASSAVRDSRSYEQYF. The chain couples TRBV28 to TRBJ2-7, with TRBD1 matching 7 bases. The CDR3 covers 16 residues. CDR1 and CDR2 from the germline V gene are MDHEN and SYDVKM. Unmatched junction bases numbered 10, after V lost 5 bases and J lost 0 bases. Full variable domain (outside the CDR3, taken from reference TRBV28 and TRBJ2-7): DVKVTQSSRYLVKRTGEKVFLECVQDMDHENMFWYRQDPGLGLRLIYFSYDVKMKEKGDIPEGYSVSREKKERFSLILESASTNQTSMYLCASSAVRDSRSYEQYFGPGTRLTVT.

CDR3 sequence (DNA): TGTGCCAGCAGCCCCCTCGGCGGGGGGTTGGGGGCCAACGTCCTGACTTTC. This gives the protein CASSPLGGGLGANVLTF. The chain combines TRBV7-8 with TRBJ2-6; TRBD2 matches 8 bases. CDR1 and CDR2 (germline): SGHVS, FQNEAQ. With V trimmed by 5 bases and J by 4 bases, 10 bases remained unmatched. The CDR3 totals 17 residues.

The V call is TRBV2, the J call TRBJ1-1, with D possibly being TRBD1 (6 bases). The CDR3 has 15 amino acids. V lost 7 bases, J lost 2 bases, and 17 bases lay in between. From germline, CDR1 is SNHLY and CDR2 FYNNEI. The CDR3 loop reads CASTGQGRYNTEAFF. For the CDR3, the DNA is TGTGCCAGCACTGGCCAGGGGAGGTATAACACTGAAGCTTTCTTT.

This clone was seen a single time. The V call is TRBV27, the J call TRBJ2-1; 9 nucleotides match TRBD2. V was pared by 5 bases and J by 0 bases, with 8 bases of the junction left unmatched. Germline lookup yields CDR1 MNHEY and CDR2 SMNVEV (reference sequence). There are 17 residues in the CDR3. Written as DNA, the CDR3 is TGTGCCAGCAGTGATCGTAGCGGGAGAAGCTCCTACAATGAGCAGTTCTTC. Translated: CASSDRSGRSSYNEQFF.

V gene TRBV5-1 combines with J gene TRBJ1-1, with 7 bases lining up with TRBD1. V was pared by 5 bases and J by 0 bases, with 10 bases of the junction left unmatched. Germline-derived CDR1 and CDR2 are SGHRS and YFSETQ. The CDR3 contains 16 residues. The DNA for the CDR3 is TGCGCCAGCAGGAGAGCTTTGGGACAGATGAACACTGAAGCTTTCTTT. It encodes CASRRALGQMNTEAFF. The full variable domain, its missing parts supplied by reference TRBV5-1 and TRBJ1-1, is KAGVTQTPRYLIKTRGQQVTLSCSPISGHRSVSWYQQTPGQGLQFLFEYFSETQRNKGNFPGRFSGRQFSNSRSEMNVSTLELGDSALYLCASRRALGQMNTEAFFGQGTRLTVV.

The chain has TRBV28 and TRBJ2-3, with 8 bases identical to TRBD2. V shed 8 bases and J 6 bases; nucleotides not matched to a gene: 19. Germline CDR1 MDHEN, CDR2 SYDVKM. The CDR3 totals 17 residues. The chain's CDR3 is CASRGRVAGKRADTQYF. The CDR3 nucleotides read TGTGCCAGCCGTGGGCGGGTAGCGGGAAAGCGAGCGGATACGCAGTATTTT.

The chain couples TRBV6-1 to TRBJ1-4; D is ambiguous. CDR3 length: 14 amino acids. Germline CDR1 MNHNS, CDR2 SASEGT. V shed 3 bases and J shed 2 bases, with 7 bases lying between them. The CDR3, as DNA: TGTGCCAGCAGTGATCGGCAGACTAATGAAAAACTGTTTTTT. Amino acids: CASSDRQTNEKLFF.

This chain connects TRBV9 to TRBJ2-7; 11 bases map to TRBD1. CDR3 length: 15 residues. V lost 3 bases, J lost 2 bases, and 4 bases stayed unmatched. The germline CDR1 and CDR2 sequences are SGDLS and YYNGEE. The CDR3 sequence is CASSGGGQGAYEQYF. The CDR3 DNA sequence: TGTGCCAGCAGCGGAGGGGGACAGGGGGCCTACGAGCAGTACTTC. Supplemented by reference TRBV9 and TRBJ2-7, the full variable domain reads DSGVTQTPKHLITATGQRVTLRCSPRSGDLSVYWYQQSLDQGLQFLIQYYNGEERAKGNILERFSAQQFPDLHSELNLSSLELGDSALYFCASSGGGQGAYEQYFGPGTRLTVT.

The rearrangement uses TRBV28 and TRBJ2-1, with TRBD2 matching 10 bases. This CDR3 has 19 residues. Germline values: CDR1 MDHEN, CDR2 SYDVKM. V trimming: 9 bases; J trimming: 5 bases; junction bases outside the gene matches: 22. CDR3 sequence reads: CASLHRYITGTSVNNEQFF. In nucleotides, the CDR3 is TGTGCCAGTCTACACCGGTACATTACCGGGACTAGCGTTAACAATGAGCAGTTCTTC.

The rearrangement links TRBV28 to TRBJ2-5, with D perhaps TRBD1 (7 bases). Germline lookup yields CDR1 MDHEN and CDR2 SYDVKM. Deletions cut 6 bases from V and 4 bases from J, with 36 bases between. This CDR3 comprises 21 residues. CDR3 protein: CASRTETVKGEKDRRAETQYF. CDR3 DNA sequence: TGTGCCAGCAGAACCGAGACGGTTAAGGGTGAGAAGGACAGGAGGGCAGAGACCCAGTACTTC.

This chain joins TRBV9 and TRBJ2-4, with 7 bases identical to TRBD2. The CDR3 is 14 residues long. After removal of 1 base from V and 8 bases from J, the junction contained 6 bases not matched to a gene. Germline CDR1 is SGDLS and CDR2 is YYNGEE. The CDR3 spells CASSVSGGVDIQYF. The CDR3 nucleotides read TGTGCCAGCAGCGTATCGGGGGGTGTAGACATTCAGTACTTC.

This chain joins TRBV12-5 and TRBJ2-3; 10 positions agree with TRBD1. The CDR3 runs to 15 residues. The V and J ends lost 1 base and 3 bases, in that order; junction bases with no gene match: 1. CDR1 and CDR2 from the germline V gene are LGHNT and FRNRAP. The CDR3 is CASGLGQGATDTQYF. The CDR3 bases are TGTGCTAGTGGTTTGGGACAGGGGGCAACAGATACGCAGTATTTT.

The chain employs TRBV7-6 and TRBJ1-3; D is undetermined. Trimming stripped 3 bases from V and 4 bases from J, with 19 bases between. This CDR3 is built from 17 residues. The V gene's germline CDR1 is SGHVS and CDR2 FNYEAQ. CDR3 amino acids: CASSLAGPLSVGNTIYF. As DNA, the CDR3 is TGTGCCAGCAGCTTGGCCGGGCCTCTCTCTGTCGGAAACACCATATATTTT.